A selection of T cell receptor beta chains follows, all from one sample in a study of blood T cell repertoires in COVID-19. TCRdb's table, derived via immunoSEQ multiplex PCR, lists solely in-frame clones and lacks some. The repertoire includes about 160,000 clones, approximately 82% of them detected once, and about 3.6% sits in the top ten. Specimen: PBMCs or T cells enriched from blood (not recorded which). The receptors here all came from a woman in her fifties or sixties in a cohort exposed to, infected with or recovered from COVID-19 (not recorded which). Both conserved end residues are trimmed from each CDR3. Fields, in order: D gene, V gene, J gene, CDR3 protein. D genes are given only for firm matches.

>NA|TRBV3-1/TRBV3-2|TRBJ2-2
ASSQGRTNTGELF
>NA|TRBV6-5|TRBJ2-7
ASSPQRGYYEQY
>NA|TRBV11-1|TRBJ2-7
ASSPRWEDEQY
>TRBD1|TRBV5-4|TRBJ2-7
ASSLDAGGGYEQY
>TRBD2|TRBV19|TRBJ2-1
ASSIAGANEQF
>NA|TRBV14|TRBJ1-4
ASSQANLKLF
>NA|TRBV10-1|TRBJ1-3
ASSEGRGVRNTIY
>TRBD1|TRBV18|TRBJ1-5
ASSPPDRDSNQPQH
>NA|TRBV18|TRBJ1-3
ASSTDSSSGNTIY
>TRBD1|TRBV2|TRBJ1-5
ASRDRGYSNQPQH
>NA|TRBV19|TRBJ1-1
ASSMTGNTEAF
>NA|TRBV2|TRBJ1-5
ASSESGRNQPQH
>NA|TRBV28|TRBJ2-2
ASSRTRVSGELF
>NA|TRBV6-1|TRBJ1-3
ASSEIGSGGNTIY
>TRBD1|TRBV4-3|TRBJ2-7
ASSQNRGPYEQY
>NA|TRBV7-9|TRBJ1-1
ASSLTGTSNWAF
>TRBD1|TRBV6-1|TRBJ1-4
ASSDRGLTNEKLF
>TRBD2|TRBV3-1/TRBV3-2|TRBJ2-3
ASSLSGKQADTQY
>NA|TRBV28|TRBJ2-3
ASSPQVSADTQY
>NA|TRBV6-1|TRBJ1-5
ASSEARAQPQH
>TRBD2|TRBV4-1|TRBJ2-3
ASRPQGLAGGTDTQY
>TRBD1|TRBV9|TRBJ2-4
ASSVAGTGKNIQY
>TRBD2|TRBV6-6|TRBJ2-5
ASRQRMGGETQY
>NA|TRBV5-1|TRBJ2-1
ASSQWTDPSYNEQF
>NA|TRBV6-2/TRBV6-3|TRBJ2-5
ASSQQGLGQETQY
>TRBD1|TRBV13|TRBJ2-1
ASSTKTGTGSVMQF
>NA|TRBV28|TRBJ1-3
ASRAGTNSGNTIY
>TRBD1|TRBV6-5|TRBJ1-2
ASWEPTGGKGYT
>NA|TRBV3-1/TRBV3-2|TRBJ1-2
ASSPEPENYGYT
>TRBD2|TRBV4-2|TRBJ2-1
ASSQELGLAAYNEQF
>TRBD2|TRBV14|TRBJ2-5
ASSQGLLAGIQETQY
>NA|TRBV11-2|TRBJ1-1
ASSSHPGGGTEAF
>NA|TRBV21-1|TRBJ1-5
ASSKVTGQGARGGRNQPQH
>NA|TRBV3-1/TRBV3-2|TRBJ1-3
ASSQTPGRVVGNTIY
>NA|TRBV20-1|TRBJ2-7
SHYRVYEQY
>NA|TRBV7-2|TRBJ2-2
ASSLVIFTGELF
>TRBD1|TRBV30|TRBJ2-1
AWSAGSGTGGLF
>NA|TRBV7-3|TRBJ1-5
ASSSQGFSNQPQH
>TRBD1|TRBV19|TRBJ1-1
ASITGGLKTEAF
>TRBD1|TRBV28|TRBJ2-1
ASSPGGAPTYNEQF
>TRBD2|TRBV20-1|TRBJ2-7
SASRGYSGSGKIYEQY
>NA|TRBV27|TRBJ1-2
ASSLVQGHGYT
>NA|TRBV3-1/TRBV3-2|TRBJ1-4
ASSQVASEFLKLF
>NA|TRBV27|TRBJ2-7
ASSSYRVPYEQY
>NA|TRBV7-6|TRBJ1-1
ASSLSRRNTEAF
>NA|TRBV6-2/TRBV6-3|TRBJ2-7
ASSYTGLLFTDGQY
>NA|TRBV4-2|TRBJ2-1
ASSPTRDNNEQF
>NA|TRBV19|TRBJ1-5
ASSISGRVHQPQH
>TRBD1|TRBV19|TRBJ2-7
ASSIGAMTGGFYEQY
>NA|TRBV18|TRBJ1-6
ASSPWGPVGPERYSPLH
>NA|TRBV7-2|TRBJ2-1
ASSPQGLEQF
>NA|TRBV9|TRBJ1-1
ASSEGGAPNTEAF